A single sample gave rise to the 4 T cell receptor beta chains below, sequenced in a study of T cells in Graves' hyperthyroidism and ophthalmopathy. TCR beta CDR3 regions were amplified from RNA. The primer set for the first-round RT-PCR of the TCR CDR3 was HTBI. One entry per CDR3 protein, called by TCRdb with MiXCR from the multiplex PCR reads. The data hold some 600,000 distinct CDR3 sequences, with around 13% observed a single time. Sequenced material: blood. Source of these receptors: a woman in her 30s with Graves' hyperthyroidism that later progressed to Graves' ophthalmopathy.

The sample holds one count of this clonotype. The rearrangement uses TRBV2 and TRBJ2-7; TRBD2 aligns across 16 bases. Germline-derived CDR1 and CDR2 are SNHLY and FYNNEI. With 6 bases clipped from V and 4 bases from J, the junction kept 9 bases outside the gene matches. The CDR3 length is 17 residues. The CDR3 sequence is CASSAGTSGRASYEQYF. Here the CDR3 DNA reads TGTGCCAGCAGCGCCGGGACTAGCGGGAGGGCCAGTTACGAGCAGTACTTC.

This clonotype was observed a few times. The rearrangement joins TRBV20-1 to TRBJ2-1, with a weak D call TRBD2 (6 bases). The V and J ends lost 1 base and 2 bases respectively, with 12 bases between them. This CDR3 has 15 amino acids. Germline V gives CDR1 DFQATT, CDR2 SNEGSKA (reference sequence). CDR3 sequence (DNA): TGCAGTGCTAGAGTTAGCGGAAAAGCCTACAATGAGCAGTTCTTC. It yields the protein CSARVSGKAYNEQFF.

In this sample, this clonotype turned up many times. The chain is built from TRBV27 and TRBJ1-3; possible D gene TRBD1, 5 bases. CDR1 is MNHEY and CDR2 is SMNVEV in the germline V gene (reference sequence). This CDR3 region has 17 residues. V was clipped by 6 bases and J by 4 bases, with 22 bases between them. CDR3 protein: CASRERGRAAIGNTIYF. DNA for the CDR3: TGTGCCAGCAGGGAAAGGGGACGGGCTGCGATCGGAAACACCATATATTTT.

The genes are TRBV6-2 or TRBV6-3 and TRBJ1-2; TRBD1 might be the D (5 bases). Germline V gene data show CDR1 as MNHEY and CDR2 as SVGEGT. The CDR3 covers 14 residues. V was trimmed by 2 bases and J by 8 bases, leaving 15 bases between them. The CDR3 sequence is CASSYGGTQEGYTF. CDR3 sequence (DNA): TGTGCCAGCAGTTACGGCGGTACACAGGAAGGCTACACCTTC.